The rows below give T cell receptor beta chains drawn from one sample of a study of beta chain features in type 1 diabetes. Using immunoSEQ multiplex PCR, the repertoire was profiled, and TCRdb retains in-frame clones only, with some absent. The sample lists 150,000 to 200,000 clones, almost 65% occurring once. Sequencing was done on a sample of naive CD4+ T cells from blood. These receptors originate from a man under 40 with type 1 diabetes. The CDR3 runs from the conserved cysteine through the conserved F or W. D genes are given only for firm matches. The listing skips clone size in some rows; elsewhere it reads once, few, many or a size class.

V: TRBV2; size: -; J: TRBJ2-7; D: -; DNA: TGTGCCAGCAGTGATCGGTACGAGCAGTACTTC; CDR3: CASSDRYEQYF
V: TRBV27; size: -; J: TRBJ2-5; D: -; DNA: TGTGCCAGCAGTCCTTCGGACACGGCGGAGACCCAGTACTTC; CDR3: CASSPSDTAETQYF
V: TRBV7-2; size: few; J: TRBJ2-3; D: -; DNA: TGTGCCAGCAGCTTAGGCATTGGGCCCACAGATACGCAGTATTTT; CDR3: CASSLGIGPTDTQYF
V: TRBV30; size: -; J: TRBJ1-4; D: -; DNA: TGTGCCTGGAGTGTAAATCCCGGGCCTAATGAAAAACTGTTTTTT; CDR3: CAWSVNPGPNEKLFF
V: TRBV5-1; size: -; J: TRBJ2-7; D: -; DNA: TGCGCCAGCAGCCCACAGGTGGCCGAAACTAAGTACTTC; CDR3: CASSPQVAETKYF
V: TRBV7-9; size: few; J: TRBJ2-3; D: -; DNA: TGTGCCAGCAGCTTCTATGTAGATACGCAGTATTTT; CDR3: CASSFYVDTQYF
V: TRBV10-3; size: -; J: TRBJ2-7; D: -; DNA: TGTGCCATCAGTGAGTCGAGGGGGGCCGCCTCCTACGAGCAGTACTTC; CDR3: CAISESRGAASYEQYF
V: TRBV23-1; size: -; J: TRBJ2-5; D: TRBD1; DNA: TGCGCCAGCAGTCAAAGGACAGGCCGGACCCAGTACTTC; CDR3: CASSQRTGRTQYF
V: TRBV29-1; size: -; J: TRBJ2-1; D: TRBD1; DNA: TGCAGCGTTAGGGACAGGGTATCCAATGAGCAGTTCTTC; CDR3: CSVRDRVSNEQFF
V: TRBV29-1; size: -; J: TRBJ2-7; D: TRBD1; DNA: TGCAGCGTTGGCGGGGACAGGGAAGCCTACGAGCAGTACTTC; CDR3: CSVGGDREAYEQYF
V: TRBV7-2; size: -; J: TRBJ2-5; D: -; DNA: TGTGCCAGCAGCTTAATGGGGACGCTGGAGACCCAGTACTTC; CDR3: CASSLMGTLETQYF
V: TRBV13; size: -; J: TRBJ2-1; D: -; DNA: TGTGCCAGCAGCTCGGAGGCGTTCGGCTCCTACAATGAGCAGTTCTTC; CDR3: CASSSEAFGSYNEQFF
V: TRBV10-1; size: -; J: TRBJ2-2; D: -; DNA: TGCGCCAGCAGTGAGGGAAGGAAGAGGGAGCTGTTTTTT; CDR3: CASSEGRKRELFF
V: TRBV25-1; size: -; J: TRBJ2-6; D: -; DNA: TGTGCCAGCAGTGAACAGGGACTGGGGGCCAACGTCCTGACTTTC; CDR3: CASSEQGLGANVLTF
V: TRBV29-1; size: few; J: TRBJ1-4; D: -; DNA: TGCAGCGTTCCGTTCTCAGGGGAAAAACTGTTTTTT; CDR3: CSVPFSGEKLFF
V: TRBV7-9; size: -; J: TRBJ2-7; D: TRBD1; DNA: TGTGCCAGCAGCTTAATGGGACAGACCTACGAGCAGTACTTC; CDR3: CASSLMGQTYEQYF
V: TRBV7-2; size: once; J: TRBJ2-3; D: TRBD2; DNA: TGTGCCAGCAGCTTATTGGCTAGCGGGGATACGCAGTATTTT; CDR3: CASSLLASGDTQYF
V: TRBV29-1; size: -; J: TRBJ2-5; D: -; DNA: TGCAGCGTTGAGTCTACGTGGGGGGTGGAGACCCAGTACTTC; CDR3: CSVESTWGVETQYF